One sample yielded the 14 T cell receptor beta chains listed below, sequenced in a study of Graves' ophthalmopathy and Graves' hyperthyroidism. TCR beta CDR3 amplification used RNA transcripts. An initial RT-PCR round employing HTBI primers preceded a second-round multiplex PCR. TCRdb reanalysed the multiplex PCR reads using MiXCR and keeps one entry per CDR3 protein. Altogether over 500,000 distinct CDR3 sequences are present, 22% being singletons, with the ten largest covering 7.1%. Material: peripheral blood. All receptors come from a woman aged 18-29 years with stable Graves' hyperthyroidism. Some clones in this sample may be carry-over from other donors' samples.

The V call is TRBV7-9, the J call TRBJ1-6; no definite D call. Germline values: CDR1 SEHNR, CDR2 FQNEAQ (reference sequence). V was trimmed by 2 bases and J by 10 bases, leaving 12 bases between them. This CDR3 has 14 residues. The CDR3 DNA is TGTGCCAGCAGCTTATGGCAGGCTGACTCACCCCTCCACTTT. This encodes CASSLWQADSPLHF.

This clonotype was detected many times. The chain links TRBV7-3 to TRBJ1-6, with D unclear. Per the germline V gene, CDR1 is SGHTA and CDR2 is FQGTGA. The CDR3 loop spans 13 amino acids. Trimming removed 5 bases from V and 9 bases from J, with 11 bases in between. The CDR3 bases are TGTGCCAGCAGCCAAGGGTGGAGTTCACCCCTCCACTTT. Translating it yields CASSQGWSSPLHF.

Ten or more counts support this clonotype. This chain uses TRBV5-1 with TRBJ2-7; D is unresolved. The length of the CDR3 is 14 residues. Germline values: CDR1 SGHRS, CDR2 YFSETQ. Trimming removed 2 bases from V and 5 bases from J, with 14 bases in between. The CDR3 DNA is TGCGCCAGCAGCTTTGACAAGCCTTCGGACGAGCAGTACTTC. This encodes CASSFDKPSDEQYF.

This clonotype was recorded at least ten times. The rearrangement joins TRBV10-3 to TRBJ2-5; D is possibly TRBD1 (6 bases). The V gene's germline CDR1 is ENHRY and CDR2 SYGVKD. V lost 3 bases, J lost 5 bases, and 13 bases lay in between. This CDR3 region has 14 residues. The CDR3 coding sequence is TGTGCCATCAGTGAAGGCAGGGGTAGGGAGACCCAGTACTTC. It encodes CAISEGRGRETQYF.

Many counts were recorded for this clonotype. The chain links TRBV5-1 to TRBJ1-2; tentative D call: TRBD1 (6 bases). The CDR3 loop spans 13 amino acids. Trimming stripped 0 bases from V and 8 bases from J, with 11 bases between. CDR1 SGHRS and CDR2 YFSETQ come from the germline V gene. The CDR3 DNA follows: TGCGCCAGCAGCTTGGACAGGGTGGAAGGCTACACCTTC. It encodes CASSLDRVEGYTF.

This clonotype was counted ten times or more. The chain joins TRBV6-2 or TRBV6-3 to TRBJ1-5; no clear D gene. Per germline, CDR1 MNHEY and CDR2 SVGEGT. Trimming took 5 bases from V and 2 from J, leaving 22 bases between them. The CDR3 loop spans 18 amino acids. The CDR3 sequence: CASSTILRSWSGNQPQHF. The CDR3 DNA sequence: TGTGCCAGCAGTACGATCCTCCGCTCCTGGTCGGGCAATCAGCCCCAGCATTTT.

In its sample, this clonotype was seen many times. The chain uses TRBV29-1 and TRBJ2-5; no firm D call. This CDR3 has 14 amino acids. The V end lost 0 bases, the J end lost 2 bases, and 10 bases lay between the germline ends. Germline loops: CDR1 SQVTM, CDR2 ANQGSEA. This CDR3 reads CSVEDAPEQETQYF. The CDR3 DNA reads as TGCAGCGTTGAAGATGCGCCGGAGCAAGAGACCCAGTACTTC.

This clonotype was observed a handful of times. The rearrangement uses TRBV6-1 and TRBJ2-7, with D unresolved. CDR1 is MNHNS and CDR2 is SASEGT in the germline V gene. Trimming cost V 1 base and J 1 base, with 8 bases left between them. This CDR3 is 14 amino acids long. CDR3 nucleotides: TGTGCCAGCAGTGAAGGGGCTGGGTCCTACGAGCAGTACTTC. It encodes CASSEGAGSYEQYF.

Ten or more counts support this clonotype. This rearrangement joins TRBV7-3 to TRBJ1-1; 7 bases match TRBD1. The CDR3 covers 13 residues. J gave up 5 bases and V 5 bases, and 5 bases lay outside the gene matches. Germline V gives CDR1 SGHTA, CDR2 FQGTGA. As DNA, the CDR3 is TGTGCCAGCAGCCCCGACAGGGCTACTGAAGCTTTCTTT. Translated, it gives CASSPDRATEAFF.

This clonotype was detected many times. The rearrangement links TRBV2 to TRBJ1-1, with D unresolved. V lost 8 bases and J 0 bases, leaving 4 bases between the germline ends. CDR1 SNHLY and CDR2 FYNNEI come from the germline V gene. The CDR3 has 11 residues. The CDR3 DNA follows: TGTGCCAGCTTCTTGAACACTGAAGCTTTCTTT. Its translation: CASFLNTEAFF.

This clonotype has a count of ten or more. CDR3 DNA sequence: TGCGCCAGCAGCCCTCTTGAGGCCTCTAACTATGGCTACACCTTC. Its translation: CASSPLEASNYGYTF. The chain couples TRBV5-1 to TRBJ1-2; no clear D gene. Germline V CDR1 and CDR2: SGHRS, YFSETQ. V gave up 4 bases and J gave up 0 bases, with 13 bases separating them. The CDR3 runs 15 residues.

In this sample, this clonotype turned up many times. The V call is TRBV6-5, the J call TRBJ2-7; 9 bases fit TRBD1. The J segment lost 7 bases and the V segment lost 4 bases, leaving 14 bases of the junction unmatched. The germline V gene encodes CDR1 MNHEY and CDR2 SVGAGI. The CDR3 has 16 residues. The CDR3 DNA sequence: TGTGCCAGCAGTTGGGAGAATCCGGGACAGGGTTCTGAGCAGTACTTC. Its translation: CASSWENPGQGSEQYF.

The chain combines TRBV6-2 or TRBV6-3 with TRBJ1-5, with 7 bases lining up with TRBD1. V trimming: 5 bases; J trimming: 0 bases; junction bases outside the gene matches: 10. The germline gives CDR1 MNHEY, CDR2 SVGEGT. The CDR3 runs 17 residues. The CDR3 DNA sequence: TGTGCCAGCAGTCGCTCGGGACAGCGGGCTAGCAATCAGCCCCAGCATTTT. It yields the protein CASSRSGQRASNQPQHF.

This clonotype showed up many times. This chain links TRBV4-1 with TRBJ2-5; maybe TRBD1 (6 bases). CDR3 length equals 16 residues. The V gene's germline CDR1 is MGHRA and CDR2 YSYEKL. Trimming shortened V by 4 bases and J by 4 bases, and 19 bases separated the two germline ends. In nucleotides, the CDR3 is TGCGCCAGCAGCCCTCAACAGGGACGGGGTCCAGAGACCCAGTACTTC. Protein product: CASSPQQGRGPETQYF.